Here is one T cell receptor (beta chain) with its context. Antigen unknown. The data are from a study of CD8+ T cells in alopecia areata. The wider study: Tofacitinib ran for 6 to 18 months before 6 months off drug. General observations from the study: Normal scalp showed lower clonality than lesional scalp, especially alopecia totalis/universalis.

RNA, once extracted, was reverse transcribed into cDNA for use as the sequencing template. Clones were sequenced by immunoSEQ multiplex PCR, and TCRdb holds only the in-frame ones, with some missing. Altogether 90,000 to 100,000 clones are present, roughly two fifths being singletons, with the ten largest covering roughly 0.79%. The CDR3 is 13 residues long. Looked up from germline, CDR1 is SQVTM and CDR2 is ANQGSEA. V lost 5 bases and J lost 5, with 10 bases in between. The chain couples TRBV29-1 to TRBJ1-6; TRBD1 is a possible D gene (6 bases). The sequencing sample was made of CD4+ T cells sorted from blood. This TCR came from a human donor with alopecia areata. For the CDR3, the DNA is TGCAGCGTTAGAAGGACAGATAATTCACCCCTCCACTTT. Amino acid sequence: CSVRRTDNSPLHF. Filled out from reference TRBV29-1 and TRBJ1-6, the complete variable domain reads SAVISQKPSRDICQRGTSLTIQCQVDSQVTMMFWYRQQPGQSLTLIATANQGSEATYESGFVIDKFPISRPNLTFSTLTVSNMSPEDSSIYLCSVRRTDNSPLHFGNGTRLTVT.